The source of this TCR beta chain is a study of blood T cell repertoires in COVID-19. Study information: The samples span acute and convalescent COVID-19 from the United States, Italy and Spain. PBMCs, B-cell-depleted T cells, or T cells were the source of the cDNA or gDNA that made up the material.

The CDR3 is 14 amino acids. V gave up 5 bases and J gave up 6 bases; unmatched junction bases: 5. The V gene's germline CDR1 is MDHEN and CDR2 SYDVKM. Data came from immunoSEQ multiplex PCR; TCRdb stores just in-frame clones and leaves some out. The data show more than 350,000 clones, around 87% seen once. Seattle's cohort entered during active infection and was followed longitudinally. The specimen was peripheral blood. This receptor was identified in a woman aged 30 to 39 with COVID-19, enrolled during active disease. V is TRBV28 and J is TRBJ2-1; TRBD2 agrees at 9 bases. The CDR3 region has the DNA TGTGCCAGCAGTCCCGGACTAGCGACCAATGAGCAGTTCTTC. It translates to CASSPGLATNEQFF. The full variable domain, its missing parts supplied by reference TRBV28 and TRBJ2-1, is DVKVTQSSRYLVKRTGEKVFLECVQDMDHENMFWYRQDPGLGLRLIYFSYDVKMKEKGDIPEGYSVSREKKERFSLILESASTNQTSMYLCASSPGLATNEQFFGPGTRLTVL.